The source of this TCR beta chain is a study of CD8 T cells in Susac syndrome. Study background: Over five sequenced Susac syndrome patients had clinically active disease, while about 8 were in remission.

Germline V CDR1 and CDR2: LNHDA, SQIVND (reference sequence). The CDR3 length is 14 residues. Trimming stripped 10 bases from V and 5 bases from J, with 20 bases between. Random hexamers were used to reverse transcribe roughly 0.5 to 1 ug of RNA. An immunoSEQ multiplex PCR amplified TCR beta CDR3 over 54 Vbeta and 13 Jbeta. A single record per CDR3 protein comes from TCRdb applying MiXCR to the immunoSEQ multiplex PCR reads. The sample consists of 150,000 to 200,000 distinct CDR3 sequences, 95% of them appearing once. For this clonotype: The antigen is not known.

TEMRA cells were enriched by FACS, while CD8+ and CD4+ T cells were obtained through a negative isolation that was performed magnetically. Broader study findings: Among people with Susac, CD8+ clonal expansion was greatest in TEMRA cells and active patients.

The TCR was taken from a human donor with Susac syndrome. This chain uses TRBV19 with TRBJ1-1, with D possibly matching TRBD1 (5 bases). The sequencing input was CD8+ T cells from PBMCs. CDR3 sequence: CATMIGSGLTEAFF. CDR3 bases: TGTGCCACCATGATAGGATCGGGGCTGACTGAAGCTTTCTTT.